These 19 T cell receptor beta chains share one sample of origin, sequenced in a study of cytomegalovirus exposure and HLA in healthy donors. It was with 60 Vbeta and 13 Jbeta primers that the PCR ran. Assay used: immunoSEQ multiplex PCR; TCRdb lists only in-frame clones, some missing. The sample yields 200,000 or so clones, roughly 80% seen once. What was sequenced was PBMCs. The receptors derive from a man aged 35-49 years in good health and CMV-seropositive.

This chain links TRBV4-3 with TRBJ2-3, with no clear D. Trimming took 4 bases from V and 4 from J, leaving 9 bases between them. This CDR3 has 13 amino acids. Germline V CDR1 and CDR2: LGHNA, YSLEER. The CDR3, as DNA: TGCGCCAGCAGCCTCCTACGCCCAGATACGCAGTATTTT. As protein: CASSLLRPDTQYF.

The chain uses TRBV4-3 and TRBJ2-7, with TRBD1 as a possible D gene (5 bases). Per germline, CDR1 LGHNA and CDR2 YSLEER. The CDR3 sequence is 14 residues long. Trimming took 0 bases from V and 2 from J, leaving 8 bases between them. The CDR3 loop reads CASSQEDTTYEQYF. The CDR3 DNA reads as TGCGCCAGCAGCCAAGAGGACACAACCTACGAGCAGTACTTC.

The V and J genes are TRBV27 and TRBJ1-2; 9 bases map to TRBD1. V dropped 6 bases and J dropped 7; count of bases not matched to a gene: 6. Germline assignment: CDR1 MNHEY and CDR2 SMNVEV (reference sequence). This CDR3 comprises 13 residues. CDR3 protein: CASRTGGVGGYTF. The CDR3 nucleotides read TGTGCCAGCAGAACAGGGGGCGTTGGTGGCTACACCTTC.

This chain joins TRBV4-3 and TRBJ2-7; a possible D gene is TRBD2 (5 bases). The germline V and J ends were trimmed by 5 bases and 6 bases, with 20 bases remaining between them. From germline, CDR1 is LGHNA and CDR2 YSLEER. This CDR3 comprises 15 residues. This CDR3 reads CASSKSTGLLPEQYF. DNA of the CDR3: TGCGCCAGCAGCAAGAGTACGGGGTTGCTGCCCGAGCAGTACTTC.

The CDR3 region is CASSYSLTGADEKLFF. The CDR3 DNA reads TGTGCCAGCAGTTACTCTCTTACAGGGGCCGATGAAAAACTGTTTTTT. The chain is built from TRBV27 and TRBJ1-4; the match to TRBD1 covers 7 bases. Germline assignment: CDR1 MNHEY and CDR2 SMNVEV (reference sequence). Losses at the gene ends were 4 bases for V and 6 bases for J; bases not matched to a gene: 11. CDR3 length: 16 residues.

This rearrangement joins TRBV13 to TRBJ2-3, with D perhaps matching TRBD1 (6 bases). Germline V CDR1 and CDR2: PRHDT, FYEKMQ (reference sequence). This CDR3 contains 11 residues. CDR3 sequence (DNA): TGTGCAGATACAGGGTCAGATACGCAGTATTTT. Its protein is CADTGSDTQYF.

This clone was counted a single time. This chain connects TRBV19 to TRBJ2-2; a weak D match, TRBD1 (5 bases). V lost 9 bases and J lost 4, with 6 bases in between. CDR1 is LNHDA and CDR2 is SQIVND in the germline V gene (reference sequence). The CDR3 loop spans 11 amino acids. Here the CDR3 DNA reads TGTGCCAGCGACAGCACCGGGGAGCTGTTTTTT. Translation: CASDSTGELFF. The full variable domain, in which reference TRBV19 and TRBJ2-2 provide the parts outside the CDR3, is DGGITQSPKYLFRKEGQNVTLSCEQNLNHDAMYWYRQDPGQGLRLIYYSQIVNDFQKGDIAEGYSVSREKKESFPLTVTSAQKNPTAFYLCASDSTGELFFGEGSRLTVL.

The V gene is TRBV19, the J gene TRBJ1-6, with 12 positions matching TRBD1. There are 18 residues in the CDR3. Trimming took 5 bases from V and 5 from J; bases not matched to a gene: 10. Germline V gene lookup returns CDR1 LNHDA and CDR2 SQIVND (reference sequence). As DNA, the CDR3 is TGTGCCAGTAGTCTCTCCGCGGGACAGGGGGCAAATAATTCACCCCTCCACTTT. Protein product: CASSLSAGQGANNSPLHF.

This chain joins TRBV7-3 and TRBJ2-3; D possibly corresponds to TRBD2 (7 bases). The V end lost 5 bases, the J end lost 4 bases, and 13 bases lay between the germline ends. CDR1 and CDR2 from the germline V gene are SGHTA and FQGTGA. The CDR3 has 14 residues. CDR3 in amino acids: CASSPGGLADTQYF. The CDR3 DNA sequence: TGTGCCAGCAGCCCCGGGGGGCTAGCAGATACGCAGTATTTT. Based on the CDR3 plus reference TRBV7-3 and TRBJ2-3, the full variable domain is GAGVSQTPSNKVTEKGKYVELRCDPISGHTALYWYRQSLGQGPEFLIYFQGTGAADDSGLPNDRFFAVRPEGSVSTLKIQRTERGDSAVYLCASSPGGLADTQYFGPGTRLTVL.

In its sample, this clone was seen a few times. The chain combines TRBV5-4 with TRBJ1-2; D uncertain. With 0 bases removed from V and 4 bases from J, the gap between germline ends came to 4 bases. Germline V gene data show CDR1 as SGHNT and CDR2 as YYREEE (reference sequence). This CDR3 has 12 residues. In nucleotides, the CDR3 is TGTGCCAGCAGCTTGGACAGCTATGGCTACACCTTC. It yields the protein CASSLDSYGYTF.

The CDR3, as DNA: TGTGCCAGCAGCCAACCGGGGAGTTTCACTGAAGCTTTCTTT. It codes for CASSQPGSFTEAFF. The chain couples TRBV14 to TRBJ1-1; D uncertain. CDR1 and CDR2 from the germline V gene are SGHDN and FVKESK. The CDR3 loop spans 14 amino acids. Trimming removed 2 bases from V and 4 bases from J, with 11 bases in between.

CDR3 coding DNA: TGCGCCAGCAGTGTGGGGGGTCACACTGAAGCTTTCTTT. This encodes CASSVGGHTEAFF. The chain has TRBV10-2 and TRBJ1-1; maybe TRBD1 (5 bases). V gave up 4 bases and J gave up 3 bases, with 9 bases separating them. CDR3 length: 13 amino acids. CDR1 is WSHSY and CDR2 is SAAADI in the germline V gene.

This chain joins TRBV7-9 and TRBJ1-4; TRBD1 matches at 7 bases. The germline V gene encodes CDR1 SEHNR and CDR2 FQNEAQ (reference sequence). The CDR3 runs 16 residues. The junction had 8 bases not matched to a gene; V was cut back by 4 bases and J by 3 bases. The CDR3 DNA sequence: TGTGCCAGCAGCTCCCCGAGGGACAGCTCTAATGAAAAACTGTTTTTT. Amino acid sequence: CASSSPRDSSNEKLFF.

The chain has TRBV7-8 and TRBJ2-5; unclear D gene. This CDR3 contains 14 residues. Deletions cut 1 base from V and 2 bases from J, with 8 bases between. The V gene's germline CDR1 is SGHVS and CDR2 FQNEAQ. The CDR3 DNA sequence: TGTGCCAGCAGCTTAGTTGGCTTACAAGAGACCCAGTACTTC. This gives the protein CASSLVGLQETQYF.

Written as DNA, the CDR3 is TGTGCCAGCAGTTACTCCTCCCAACAGGGAAACACCATATATTTT. This sequence encodes CASSYSSQQGNTIYF. The chain carries TRBV6-6 and TRBJ1-3; D is ambiguous. There are 15 residues in the CDR3. The germline V and J ends were trimmed by 0 bases and 4 bases, with 10 bases remaining between them. Germline CDR1 and CDR2: MNHNY and SVGAGI (reference sequence).

The chain carries TRBV5-4 and TRBJ2-7; TRBD1 matches at 7 bases. Trimming removed 5 bases from V and 2 bases from J; junction bases left unmatched: 10. There are 15 residues in the CDR3. Germline CDR1 and CDR2: SGHNT and YYREEE (reference sequence). The CDR3 is CASSRQGPPAYEQYF. Written as DNA, the CDR3 is TGTGCCAGCAGTCGACAGGGACCTCCTGCCTACGAGCAGTACTTC.

This clone has only a few counts. The chain is built from TRBV5-8 and TRBJ2-1; TRBD2 agrees at 10 bases. The CDR3 loop spans 17 amino acids. V dropped 0 bases and J dropped 8; count of bases not matched to a gene: 11. Germline CDR1 is SGHTS and CDR2 is YDEGEE. CDR3 in amino acids: CASSLDLAGARGHEQFF. The CDR3 nucleotides are TGTGCCAGCAGCTTGGATCTAGCGGGGGCGCGGGGGCATGAGCAGTTCTTC. Combining the CDR3 with reference TRBV5-8 and TRBJ2-1 gives the whole variable domain EAGVTQSPTHLIKTRGQQATLRCSPISGHTSVYWYQQALGLGLQFLLWYDEGEERNRGNFPPRFSGRQFPNYSSELNVNALELEDSALYLCASSLDLAGARGHEQFFGPGTRLTVL.

This chain connects TRBV19 to TRBJ1-5; D is ambiguous. CDR3 length: 17 amino acids. V lost 11 bases and J lost 5, with 28 bases in between. The germline gives CDR1 LNHDA, CDR2 SQIVND (reference sequence). CDR3 protein: CAAQSRRGYNAHQPQHF. CDR3 bases: TGTGCCGCTCAGTCGAGGAGAGGGTACAACGCCCATCAGCCCCAGCATTTT.

V usage is TRBV30 and J usage is TRBJ1-4; D gene ambiguous. The germline V gene encodes CDR1 GTSNPN and CDR2 SVGIG (reference sequence). The CDR3 has 15 amino acids. Trimming removed 0 bases from V and 4 bases from J, with 12 bases in between. CDR3 loop: CAWSVRPGVNEKLFF. CDR3 in DNA: TGTGCCTGGAGTGTACGGCCAGGCGTTAATGAAAAACTGTTTTTT.